One sample yielded the 29 T cell receptor beta chains listed below, sequenced in a study of T cells after yellow fever vaccination. One entry per CDR3 protein results from TCRdb running MiXCR on the 5' RACE reads. Seen here are around 550,000 distinct CDR3 sequences, 15% to 20% observed once, and the top ten hold roughly 13%. The specimen was PBMCs, collected 15 days after the yellow fever booster vaccination. These receptors were collected from a man between 25 and 39 years old who received the YFV17D yellow fever vaccine.

The chain uses TRBV7-2 and TRBJ2-7; D might be TRBD2 (6 bases). The germline CDR1 and CDR2 sequences are SGHTA and FQGNSA. V lost 5 bases and J lost 6, with 17 bases in between. The CDR3 loop spans 14 amino acids. CDR3 DNA sequence: TGTGCCAGCAGCCCACGCAGACTAGAAGGCGAGCAGTACTTC. This sequence encodes CASSPRRLEGEQYF.

A few counts support this clonotype. The V and J genes are TRBV4-3 and TRBJ2-1, with TRBD2 matching over 8 bases. V trimming: 0 bases; J trimming: 9 bases; junction bases outside the gene matches: 10. The CDR3 contains 16 residues. Germline V gene sequence: CDR1 LGHNA, CDR2 YSLEER. The CDR3 region is CASSQEVPHRGGEQFF. The CDR3 bases are TGCGCCAGCAGCCAAGAAGTGCCCCACCGGGGGGGTGAGCAGTTCTTC.

This clonotype occurred once. A much bigger clone sits one base away, suggesting this may be a read error. V is TRBV25-1 and J is TRBJ2-7; D is uncertain. Trimming cost V 10 bases and J 3 bases, with 16 bases left between them. CDR1 is MGHDK, CDR2 SYGVNS, per germline. The CDR3 contains 13 residues. The CDR3 DNA follows: TGTGCCACTAGGAGTAGCAGGAGCTACGAGCAGTACTTC. Its protein product is CATRSSRSYEQYF.

This clonotype was observed a few times. The V and J genes are TRBV30 and TRBJ2-7; no definite D call. V was clipped by 2 bases and J by 4 bases, with 9 bases between them. Germline CDR1 is GTSNPN and CDR2 is SVGIG (reference sequence). CDR3 length: 12 residues. As DNA, the CDR3 is TGTGCCTGGAGTATCACCAGGTACGAGCAGTACTTC. This codes for CAWSITRYEQYF.

This chain links TRBV12-3 or TRBV12-4 with TRBJ2-7; possibly TRBD1 for D (6 bases). CDR3 length: 14 amino acids. Trimming left V 7 bases short and J 1 base short, with 14 bases between. CDR3 DNA sequence: TGTGCCAGCATGTTAGGCCAGGGGTCCTACGAGCAGTACTTC. This gives the protein CASMLGQGSYEQYF.

The V gene is TRBV6-2 or TRBV6-3, the J gene TRBJ2-2, with 13 bases that match TRBD2. The length of the CDR3 is 18 residues. Germline V gene sequence: CDR1 MNHEY, CDR2 SVGEGT. J was trimmed by 4 bases and V by 4 bases; bases with no gene match: 9. CDR3 coding DNA: TGTGCCAGCAGTTCGGTTTGGGGGACTAGCGGGACCACCGGGGAGCTGTTTTTT. Translation gives CASSSVWGTSGTTGELFF.

In its sample, this clonotype was seen a few times. V usage is TRBV29-1 and J usage is TRBJ2-1, with 7 bases lining up with TRBD1. Germline CDR1 SQVTM, CDR2 ANQGSEA. CDR3 length: 13 amino acids. This CDR3 is CSGDRAFDNEQFF. The CDR3 DNA reads as TGCAGTGGTGACAGGGCCTTTGACAATGAGCAGTTCTTC.

In this sample, this clonotype turned up a few times. J is TRBJ2-1 and V is TRBV20-1; unclear D gene. CDR3 length equals 10 residues. Trimming pared 4 bases from V and 7 bases from J, leaving 5 bases between. Germline V gives CDR1 DFQATT, CDR2 SNEGSKA (reference sequence). The CDR3 sequence: CSATRNEQFF. In nucleotides, the CDR3 is TGCAGTGCTACAAGGAATGAGCAGTTCTTC.

The CDR3 sequence is CATSRDTVRTGGRAPMGAFF. CDR3 DNA sequence: TGTGCCACCAGCAGAGACACCGTAAGGACAGGGGGTCGTGCCCCCATGGGAGCTTTCTTT. The chain is built from TRBV15 and TRBJ1-1, with 10 bases identical to TRBD1. The junction had 23 bases not matched to a gene; V was cut back by 0 bases and J by 10 bases. Germline V gene lookup returns CDR1 LNHNV and CDR2 YYDKDF (reference sequence). This CDR3 comprises 20 residues.

The chain is built from TRBV25-1 and TRBJ2-1; possibly TRBD2 for D (6 bases). CDR1 is MGHDK and CDR2 is SYGVNS in the germline V gene. The V gene lost 4 bases and the J gene lost 12 bases, with 13 bases spanning the gap. The CDR3 length is 12 residues. CDR3 sequence reads: CASSGTKVAQFF. The CDR3 DNA reads TGTGCCAGCAGTGGGACTAAGGTGGCGCAGTTCTTC.

The chain employs TRBV9 and TRBJ1-3; no clear D. Germline V CDR1 and CDR2: SGDLS, YYNGEE. This CDR3 comprises 15 residues. V lost 2 bases and J lost 0, with 9 bases in between. As DNA, the CDR3 is TGTGCCAGCAGCGTGGACGGATACTCTGGAAACACCATATATTTT. It specifies CASSVDGYSGNTIYF.

This clonotype was counted many times. The V and J genes are TRBV7-3 and TRBJ2-1; D is ambiguous. Trimming removed 5 bases at V and 0 bases at J, with 11 bases between. Germline CDR1 and CDR2: SGHTA and FQGTGA. The CDR3 loop spans 15 amino acids. The CDR3 nucleotides are TGTGCCAGCAGCCCGGAGCAGATCTCCTACAATGAGCAGTTCTTC. Translated, it gives CASSPEQISYNEQFF. The whole variable domain, remainder taken from reference TRBV7-3 and TRBJ2-1, is GAGVSQTPSNKVTEKGKYVELRCDPISGHTALYWYRQSLGQGPEFLIYFQGTGAADDSGLPNDRFFAVRPEGSVSTLKIQRTERGDSAVYLCASSPEQISYNEQFFGPGTRLTVL.

This clonotype was picked up a small number of times. This chain joins TRBV4-3 and TRBJ2-7; 9 bases line up with TRBD2. V was pared by 4 bases and J by 5 bases, with 3 bases of the junction left unmatched. Germline V lookup: CDR1 LGHNA, CDR2 YSLEER. The CDR3 is 13 amino acids. CDR3: CASSRRLADEQYF. The CDR3 coding sequence is TGCGCCAGCAGCCGCCGACTAGCGGACGAGCAGTACTTC.

There are a few counts of this clonotype. The CDR3 region is CASSLASGVGTDTQYF. The DNA for the CDR3 is TGCGCCAGCAGCTTGGCTAGCGGTGTGGGCACAGATACGCAGTATTTT. The chain couples TRBV5-1 to TRBJ2-3; 7 nucleotides agree with TRBD2. Looked up from germline, CDR1 is SGHRS and CDR2 is YFSETQ. This CDR3 spans 16 amino acids. The trim removed 0 bases at V and 1 base at J, leaving 5 bases unmatched.

The chain joins TRBV28 to TRBJ2-5; the D is unclear. The CDR3 runs to 14 residues. Germline V gives CDR1 MDHEN, CDR2 SYDVKM. Trimming took off 7 bases at V and 0 bases at J, with 12 bases between the two ends. The CDR3 bases are TGTGCCAGCAACACAGACACATACCAAGAGACCCAGTACTTC. Its protein is CASNTDTYQETQYF.

This clonotype was seen once. DNA of the CDR3: TGTGCCAGCAGTTTAAAGGACGCCGGGGAGCTGTTTTTT. As protein: CASSLKDAGELFF. The chain is built from TRBV12-3 or TRBV12-4 and TRBJ2-2; D gene unclear. The CDR3 runs to 13 residues. Trimming left V 2 bases short and J 6 bases short, with 7 bases between.

The chain has TRBV5-1 and TRBJ2-1; 7 nucleotides align to TRBD2. Germline-derived CDR1 and CDR2 are SGHRS and YFSETQ. CDR3 size: 16 residues. V dropped 3 bases and J dropped 8; count of bases not matched to a gene: 14. Here the CDR3 reads CASSWGRHSGDHEQFF. CDR3 DNA: TGCGCCAGCAGCTGGGGGAGACACAGCGGGGACCATGAGCAGTTCTTC.

There are a few counts of this clonotype. This chain uses TRBV6-2 or TRBV6-3 with TRBJ2-1; a possible D gene is TRBD2 (5 bases). The V end was cut by 6 bases, the J end by 2 bases, with 14 bases between. This CDR3 contains 15 residues. Germline V lookup: CDR1 MNHEY, CDR2 SVGEGT. This CDR3 reads CASRQPGYTYNEQFF. CDR3 nucleotides: TGTGCCAGCAGACAACCGGGGTATACCTACAATGAGCAGTTCTTC.

The chain employs TRBV11-3 and TRBJ2-3, with TRBD1 matching over 12 bases. The V segment lost 1 base and the J segment 5 bases; nucleotides outside the gene matches: 7. The CDR3 is 17 residues long. CDR1 is SGHNT, CDR2 YENEEA, per germline. CDR3 sequence: CASSLGGDRGLRDTQYF. CDR3 nucleotide sequence: TGTGCCAGCAGCTTAGGAGGGGACAGGGGGCTCCGAGATACGCAGTATTTT.

This clonotype turned up a few times. The V call is TRBV7-2, the J call TRBJ2-2, with D unclear. The CDR3 covers 14 residues. V was shortened by 4 bases and J by 4 bases, with 10 bases between the two germline ends. Looked up from germline, CDR1 is SGHTA and CDR2 is FQGNSA. The CDR3 loop reads CASSSPLSTGELFF. Written as DNA, the CDR3 is TGTGCCAGCAGCTCCCCGCTATCCACCGGGGAGCTGTTTTTT.

Only a few counts were recorded for this clonotype. The CDR3 region is CASSPDNKFINQPQHF. DNA of the CDR3: TGTGCCAGCTCACCAGATAATAAGTTCATCAATCAGCCCCAGCATTTT. This chain uses TRBV18 with TRBJ1-5; D uncertain. The germline V gene encodes CDR1 KGHSH and CDR2 LQKENI. Trimming took 2 bases from V and 3 from J, leaving 14 bases between them. This CDR3 spans 16 amino acids.

This clonotype was counted between two and nine times. The chain has TRBV6-2 or TRBV6-3 and TRBJ1-6, with TRBD1 matching 9 bases. Germline V gene sequence: CDR1 MNHEY, CDR2 SVGEGT. The junction had 7 bases not matched to a gene; V was cut back by 6 bases and J by 7 bases. The CDR3 runs to 15 residues. CDR3 residues: CASSPTTGGNSPLHF. Written as DNA, the CDR3 is TGTGCCAGCAGCCCAACGACAGGGGGGAATTCACCCCTCCACTTT.

This clonotype was seen only a few times. The J gene is TRBJ2-5, the V gene TRBV7-9; weak D call: TRBD1 (6 bases). The ends were cut back, 4 bases at V and 4 bases at J, with 22 bases in the middle. CDR3 size: 17 residues. The germline V gene has CDR1 SEHNR and CDR2 FQNEAQ (reference sequence). DNA for the CDR3: TGTGCCAGCAGCTGGCCTCCCAGGGGAAATGGGGCAGAGACCCAGTACTTC. Translated: CASSWPPRGNGAETQYF.

The chain recombines TRBV10-3 with TRBJ2-1, with D perhaps TRBD1 or TRBD2 (5 bases each). CDR1 and CDR2 (germline): ENHRY, SYGVKD. The V and J ends lost 2 bases and 7 bases respectively, with 9 bases between them. The CDR3 is made up of 13 amino acids. The CDR3 DNA follows: TGTGCCATCAGTGAGCGGGACCCGAATGAGCAGTTCTTC. This encodes CAISERDPNEQFF.

The chain joins TRBV20-1 to TRBJ2-3; the match to TRBD2 covers 11 bases. The germline V gene encodes CDR1 DFQATT and CDR2 SNEGSKA (reference sequence). The CDR3 loop spans 14 amino acids. Losses at the gene ends were 7 bases for V and 2 bases for J; bases not matched to a gene: 5. The CDR3 protein is CSVGTSGNTDTQYF. CDR3 DNA sequence: TGCAGTGTTGGGACTAGCGGAAACACAGATACGCAGTATTTT.

This clonotype has more than one count but fewer than ten. The chain couples TRBV30 to TRBJ2-3, with 11 bases lining up with TRBD2. Germline trimming cut 1 base from V and 5 bases from J; bases unmatched to any gene: 8. Germline values: CDR1 GTSNPN, CDR2 SVGIG (reference sequence). This CDR3 region has 16 residues. The CDR3 loop reads CAWSAGTSGGGDTQYF. As DNA, the CDR3 is TGTGCCTGGAGTGCCGGGACTAGCGGAGGGGGAGATACGCAGTATTTT.

This clonotype appeared a few times. This chain connects TRBV25-1 to TRBJ2-1; 7 nucleotides match TRBD1. The germline gives CDR1 MGHDK, CDR2 SYGVNS. This CDR3 is built from 13 residues. V lost 2 bases to trimming and J lost 5 bases; unmatched junction nucleotides: 0. The CDR3 region is CASSEDRDNEQFF. The CDR3, as DNA: TGTGCCAGCAGTGAAGACAGGGACAATGAGCAGTTCTTC.

This clonotype was seen a handful of times. CDR3 residues: CASNYPGGGTGTNEQFF. The CDR3 DNA reads as TGTGCCAGCAACTACCCGGGCGGGGGGACAGGGACCAATGAGCAGTTCTTC. V is TRBV7-9 and J is TRBJ2-1; D might be TRBD1 (9 bases). CDR3 size: 17 residues. V was cut by 7 bases and J by 6 bases, with 25 bases left in between. Germline V gives CDR1 SEHNR, CDR2 FQNEAQ (reference sequence).

In this sample, this clonotype turned up a few times. This sequence joins TRBV5-1 and TRBJ1-1; 7 bases map to TRBD1. The CDR3 is 15 amino acids. V was pared by 0 bases and J by 1 base, with 3 bases of the junction left unmatched. Germline CDR1 and CDR2: SGHRS and YFSETQ. CDR3 protein: CASSLVEGANTEAFF. Here the CDR3 DNA reads TGCGCCAGCAGCTTGGTAGAGGGGGCGAACACTGAAGCTTTCTTT.